The 28 T cell receptor beta chains presented below share a single source sample, sequenced in a study of T-cell memory formation after mild COVID-19. TCRdb recomputed calls from the 5' RACE reads with MiXCR, one row per CDR3 protein. The repertoire holds about 150,000 distinct CDR3 sequences, with over 15% as singletons. The sample taken for sequencing was PBMCs or a T cell subset sorted from them (not recorded which). These receptors came from an adult woman who had mild COVID-19 (a few samples of this study predate the infection). Cell type and time point are not known.

This clonotype was observed a handful of times. V gene TRBV6-2 or TRBV6-3 combines with J gene TRBJ2-1; 9 bases fit TRBD2. CDR3 size: 14 residues. V shed 8 bases, J shed 12 bases, and the junction held 14 bases outside the gene matches. The germline gives CDR1 MNHEY, CDR2 SVGEGT. DNA for the CDR3: TGTGCCAGCGGGTCAAGCGGGAGGAAGGGGGTGCAGTTCTTC. It specifies CASGSSGRKGVQFF.

The chain is built from TRBV7-9 and TRBJ2-3, with TRBD1 matching over 10 bases. The CDR3 runs 16 residues. From germline, CDR1 is SEHNR and CDR2 FQNEAQ (reference sequence). After removal of 6 bases from V and 1 base from J, the junction contained 7 bases not matched to a gene. The CDR3 region has the DNA TGTGCCAGCAGACCGGGACAGGGGCCTCGCACAGATACGCAGTATTTT. Its translation is CASRPGQGPRTDTQYF.

This clonotype was counted ten times or more. The chain uses TRBV12-3 or TRBV12-4 and TRBJ2-7; 9 positions agree with TRBD1. J lost 2 bases, V lost 4 bases, and 9 bases had no gene match. The CDR3 is 16 residues long. The CDR3 nucleotides are TGTGCCAGCAGTTACGCCGGACAGGGGAGTCCCTACGAGCAGTACTTC. It codes for CASSYAGQGSPYEQYF.

In its sample, this clonotype was seen a few times. The chain is built from TRBV25-1 and TRBJ2-7; TRBD1 agrees at 8 bases. CDR3 length: 17 amino acids. Trimming at V came to 4 bases and at J to 5 bases, leaving 16 bases not matched to a gene. Per the germline V gene, CDR1 is MGHDK and CDR2 is SYGVNS. The CDR3 reads CASSGSARGRPNHEQYF. DNA of the CDR3: TGTGCCAGCAGTGGTTCGGCCAGGGGGCGACCGAACCACGAGCAGTACTTC.

This clonotype was found a few times. The V call is TRBV6-1, the J call TRBJ1-2; D is undetermined. The germline CDR1 and CDR2 sequences are MNHNS and SASEGT. The CDR3 length is 16 residues. The V end was cut by 3 bases, the J end by 4 bases, with 18 bases between. CDR3 bases: TGTGCCAGCAGTGATCCTCGACCTTGGATGTCCTATGGCTACACCTTC. It is translated as CASSDPRPWMSYGYTF.

V gene TRBV5-1 combines with J gene TRBJ2-3; 8 bases map to TRBD2. In germline, CDR1 is SGHRS, CDR2 YFSETQ. The CDR3 runs to 17 residues. The ends lost 4 bases at V and 1 base at J; junction bases unmatched: 11. The CDR3 DNA sequence: TGCGCCAGCAGCCCCCGGGGACTAGTCATTGGCACAGATACGCAGTATTTT. Translation gives CASSPRGLVIGTDTQYF. Based on the CDR3 plus reference TRBV5-1 and TRBJ2-3, the full variable domain is KAGVTQTPRYLIKTRGQQVTLSCSPISGHRSVSWYQQTPGQGLQFLFEYFSETQRNKGNFPGRFSGRQFSNSRSEMNVSTLELGDSALYLCASSPRGLVIGTDTQYFGPGTRLTVL.

Remarks on this clonotype: At one of its ends the junction is not consistent with the germline gene, which may arise from a read error. This chain joins TRBV12-3 or TRBV12-4 and TRBJ2-7, with 8 bases identical to TRBD1. CDR3 length: 15 amino acids. CDR3 sequence reads: CASTLGWQGAHEQYF. As DNA, the CDR3 is TGTGCCAGCACTTTAGGGTGGCAGGGGGCCCACGAGCAGTACTTC.

The chain employs TRBV30 and TRBJ1-2, with TRBD1 matching 8 bases. The CDR3 has 15 amino acids. V gave up 7 bases and J gave up 3 bases; unmatched junction bases: 13. The germline CDR1 and CDR2 sequences are GTSNPN and SVGIG (reference sequence). The CDR3 here is CAFGQGTSQYYGYTF. DNA for the CDR3: TGTGCCTTCGGACAGGGAACGTCCCAGTACTATGGCTACACCTTC. Looking up the rest from reference TRBV30 and TRBJ1-2 gives the full variable domain: SQTIHQWPATLVQPVGSPLSLECTVEGTSNPNLYWYRQAAGRGLQLLFYSVGIGQISSEVPQNLSASRPQDRQFILSSKKLLLSDSGFYLCAFGQGTSQYYGYTFGSGTRLTVV.

The J gene is TRBJ1-1, the V gene TRBV6-1; 7 positions agree with TRBD1. Looked up from germline, CDR1 is MNHNS and CDR2 is SASEGT. V lost 7 bases to trimming and J lost 0 bases; unmatched junction nucleotides: 11. The CDR3 is 16 residues long. In DNA form, the CDR3 reads TGTGCCAGCACCCCCGACAGGGTCGACTTGAACACTGAAGCTTTCTTT. This codes for CASTPDRVDLNTEAFF.

This clonotype was counted a few times. This rearrangement joins TRBV2 to TRBJ2-7; 12 positions match TRBD1. The germline V gene has CDR1 SNHLY and CDR2 FYNNEI. V lost 3 bases, J lost 5 bases, and 5 bases stayed unmatched. This CDR3 contains 15 residues. The CDR3 DNA sequence: TGTGCCAGCAGTGACCGGGACAGGGGGCCGAACGAGCAGTACTTC. This translates into CASSDRDRGPNEQYF. Using reference TRBV2 and TRBJ2-7 for the parts outside the CDR3, the full variable domain is EPEVTQTPSHQVTQMGQEVILRCVPISNHLYFYWYRQILGQKVEFLVSFYNNEISEKSEIFDDQFSVERPDGSNFTLKIRSTKLEDSAMYFCASSDRDRGPNEQYFGPGTRLTVT.

This clonotype has only a few counts. The chain combines TRBV9 with TRBJ2-1; D perhaps matches TRBD2 (5 bases). Germline V gene data show CDR1 as SGDLS and CDR2 as YYNGEE. The CDR3 length is 15 residues. The V gene lost 0 bases and the J gene lost 2 bases, with 9 bases spanning the gap. Written as DNA, the CDR3 is TGTGCCAGCAGCGTAGCCCAACTAGCCTACAATGAGCAGTTCTTC. Translated, it gives CASSVAQLAYNEQFF.

Notes on this clonotype: One end of the junction varies from germline; a read error may be responsible. The CDR3: CASSETSGSSRGVNEQLF. CDR3 in DNA: TGTGCCAGCAGTGAAACTAGCGGGAGTAGTAGGGGGGTCAATGAGCAGTTATTC. The chain couples TRBV25-1 to TRBJ2-1; 11 nucleotides agree with TRBD2. This CDR3 contains 18 residues. Germline V CDR1 and CDR2: MGHDK, SYGVNS. Using reference TRBV25-1 and TRBJ2-1 for the parts outside the CDR3, the full variable domain is EADIYQTPRYLVIGTGKKITLECSQTMGHDKMYWYQQDPGMELHLIHYSYGVNSTEKGDLSSESTVSRIRTEHFPLTLESARPSHTSQYLCASSETSGSSRGVNEQLFGPGTRLTVL.

The V call is TRBV4-2, the J call TRBJ2-4, with D unresolved. This CDR3 has 14 residues. The V end lost 5 bases, the J end lost 9 bases, and 17 bases lay between the germline ends. CDR1 and CDR2 from the germline V gene are LGHNA and YNFKEQ. CDR3 in amino acids: CASSKSDGNSIQYF. The DNA of the CDR3 is TGTGCCAGCAGCAAAAGCGACGGTAATAGCATTCAGTACTTC.

This clonotype was seen a few times. V gene TRBV7-8 combines with J gene TRBJ1-1; TRBD1 is a possible D gene (5 bases). V was shortened by 1 base and J by 7 bases, with 22 bases between the two germline ends. This CDR3 comprises 17 residues. The germline gives CDR1 SGHVS, CDR2 FQNEAQ. This CDR3 reads CASSLVPVGEELGEAFF. CDR3 bases: TGTGCCAGCAGCTTAGTTCCCGTAGGGGAAGAATTGGGTGAAGCTTTCTTT. The whole variable domain, filled in from reference TRBV7-8 and TRBJ1-1, reads GAGVSQSPRYKVAKRGQDVALRCDPISGHVSLFWYQQALGQGPEFLTYFQNEAQLDKSGLPSDRFFAERPEGSVSTLKIQRTQQEDSAVYLCASSLVPVGEELGEAFFGQGTRLTVV.

This clonotype was counted a few times. The chain links TRBV7-2 to TRBJ2-1, with 9 bases that match TRBD2. V dropped 5 bases and J dropped 9; count of bases not matched to a gene: 14. The CDR3 consists of 16 residues. Per germline, CDR1 SGHTA and CDR2 FQGNSA. The CDR3 DNA reads TGTGCCAGCAGCCCGTTAGCGGGGGTACTTGGTGGTGAGCAGTTCTTC. Translated: CASSPLAGVLGGEQFF.

This clonotype was detected only a few times. This chain uses TRBV7-3 with TRBJ2-1; D is undetermined. Between the trimmed V and J ends, which lost 1 base and 10 bases, there was a span of 14 bases. The CDR3 covers 14 residues. Germline-derived CDR1 and CDR2 are SGHTA and FQGTGA. CDR3 protein: CASSLSALAREQFF. The CDR3, as DNA: TGTGCCAGCAGCTTAAGTGCTTTAGCTAGGGAGCAGTTCTTC.

The chain employs TRBV20-1 and TRBJ2-1; 8 bases agree with TRBD1. The germline V gene encodes CDR1 DFQATT and CDR2 SNEGSKA (reference sequence). This CDR3 region has 14 residues. V was clipped by 6 bases and J by 5 bases; unmatched bases: 9. The CDR3 sequence: CSATGQAMNNEQFF. The CDR3 region has the DNA TGCAGTGCGACGGGACAGGCAATGAACAATGAGCAGTTCTTC.

The V gene is TRBV3-1, the J gene TRBJ2-1, with a tentative D call TRBD2 (6 bases). Germline CDR1 and CDR2: LGHDT and YNNKEL (reference sequence). V was pared by 1 base and J by 15 bases, with 10 bases between. This CDR3 region has 11 residues. CDR3 bases: TGTGCCAGCAGCCAAGGGGGACTGCGGTTCTTC. Translated: CASSQGGLRFF.

The J gene is TRBJ2-4, the V gene TRBV7-9; D gene ambiguous. The length of the CDR3 is 15 residues. Germline V gene data show CDR1 as SEHNR and CDR2 as FQNEAQ (reference sequence). Trimming stripped 3 bases from V and 3 bases from J, with 12 bases between. The CDR3 reads CASSFKGELKNIQYF. In DNA, the CDR3 is TGTGCCAGCAGCTTCAAGGGCGAGCTCAAAAACATTCAGTACTTC.

This clonotype was recorded only once. This rearrangement joins TRBV4-2 to TRBJ2-3; D may match TRBD1 or TRBD2 (5 bases each). Germline lookup yields CDR1 LGHNA and CDR2 YNFKEQ. CDR3 length equals 15 residues. The germline V and J ends were trimmed by 3 bases and 0 bases, with 10 bases remaining between them. CDR3 loop: CASSQSGLSTDTQYF. The CDR3 DNA reads TGTGCCAGCAGCCAGTCGGGGCTGAGCACAGATACGCAGTATTTT.

This clonotype was seen once. The rearrangement links TRBV7-6 to TRBJ1-4; D not resolved. Trimming shortened V by 5 bases and J by 5 bases, and 6 bases separated the two germline ends. Germline V gene sequence: CDR1 SGHVS, CDR2 FNYEAQ. The CDR3 is 12 residues long. CDR3 in DNA: TGTGCCAGCAGCGGAAGCAATGAAAAACTGTTTTTT. It codes for CASSGSNEKLFF. Full variable domain (missing parts from reference TRBV7-6 and TRBJ1-4): GAGVSQSPRYKVTKRGQDVALRCDPISGHVSLYWYRQALGQGPEFLTYFNYEAQQDKSGLPNDRFSAERPEGSISTLTIQRTEQRDSAMYRCASSGSNEKLFFGSGTQLSVL.

The chain links TRBV20-1 to TRBJ2-5; the match to TRBD2 covers 10 bases. This CDR3 has 15 amino acids. In germline, CDR1 is DFQATT, CDR2 SNEGSKA (reference sequence). Losses at the gene ends were 6 bases for V and 3 bases for J; bases not matched to a gene: 10. The CDR3 sequence is CSAGPGLANKETQYF. CDR3 nucleotides: TGCAGTGCCGGACCGGGACTAGCGAATAAAGAGACCCAGTACTTC.

This clonotype was counted a few times. DNA for the CDR3: TGTGCCTGGAGTCAAGGGGCCTCGCGCAATCAGCCCCAGCATTTT. Protein product: CAWSQGASRNQPQHF. V gene TRBV30 combines with J gene TRBJ1-5, with D perhaps matching TRBD1 (5 bases). Trimming removed 2 bases at V and 2 bases at J, with 13 bases between. The CDR3 runs to 15 residues. Germline V gene sequence: CDR1 GTSNPN, CDR2 SVGIG (reference sequence).

This clonotype was seen more than once but under ten times. J is TRBJ2-5 and V is TRBV24-1; no clear D gene. Germline values: CDR1 KGHDR, CDR2 SFDVKD. V dropped 6 bases and J dropped 5 bases, with 18 bases sitting between them. The CDR3 runs 15 residues. The CDR3 here is CATSKGNSPAETQYF. The CDR3, as DNA: TGTGCCACCAGTAAGGGAAACTCGCCGGCGGAGACCCAGTACTTC.

This clonotype was counted only a few times. CDR3 DNA sequence: TGTGCCACCAGTGTTTCCTCCGGGACCGCTGAAGCTTTCTTT. This codes for CATSVSSGTAEAFF. V is TRBV24-1 and J is TRBJ1-1; TRBD1 is a possible D gene (5 bases). From germline, CDR1 is KGHDR and CDR2 SFDVKD. The CDR3 sequence is 14 residues long. The V end lost 5 bases, the J end lost 6 bases, and 15 bases lay between the germline ends.

The V gene is TRBV7-2, the J gene TRBJ2-3; D is possibly TRBD2 (6 bases). CDR3 size: 19 residues. The V end was cut by 5 bases, the J end by 3 bases, with 27 bases between. In germline, CDR1 is SGHTA, CDR2 FQGNSA. The CDR3 loop is CASSRQPGRLGLTTDTQYF. CDR3 DNA: TGTGCCAGCAGCCGTCAACCCGGCCGACTAGGGTTAACTACAGATACGCAGTATTTT.

V gene TRBV18 combines with J gene TRBJ2-7; 9 bases are a match to TRBD1. CDR3 length equals 14 residues. Germline V gene data show CDR1 as KGHSH and CDR2 as LQKENI. Germline trimming cut 7 bases from V and 1 base from J; bases unmatched to any gene: 5. CDR3 in DNA: TGTGCCAGCTTACCGGGACAGGGTTCCTACGAGCAGTACTTC. It translates to CASLPGQGSYEQYF.

This clonotype was detected only a few times. V and J are TRBV6-6 and TRBJ1-5; D not certain. V was shortened by 0 bases and J by 1 base, with 4 bases between the two germline ends. CDR1 and CDR2 (germline): MNHNY, SVGAGI (reference sequence). This CDR3 spans 14 amino acids. The CDR3 nucleotides read TGTGCCAGCAGTTACTCGGGGAGCAATCAGCCCCAGCATTTT. Translated, it gives CASSYSGSNQPQHF.